This passage covers 19 T cell receptor beta chains from one sample sequenced in a study of shared clonotypes between healthy human individuals. Assay: immunoSEQ multiplex PCR; the TCRdb copy retains only in-frame clones and omits some. The sample shows hundreds of thousands of clones, roughly 72% of them seen only once. The sequencing sample was made of memory CD4+ T cells sorted from blood. Subset here: CD45RA-negative fraction. The receptors here all came from a woman aged 30 to 39 in good health.

This clone was recorded a few times. The genes are TRBV4-2 and TRBJ2-1, with D unresolved. Germline V gene data show CDR1 as LGHNA and CDR2 as YNFKEQ. The CDR3 extends over 16 amino acids. Trimming left V 0 bases short and J 6 bases short, with 15 bases between. The CDR3: CASSQDNAPPGNEQFF. CDR3 sequence (DNA): TGTGCCAGCAGCCAAGATAATGCCCCTCCTGGCAATGAGCAGTTCTTC.

This chain uses TRBV19 with TRBJ2-3, with D unresolved. Germline V gene sequence: CDR1 LNHDA, CDR2 SQIVND (reference sequence). This CDR3 has 14 amino acids. The V end lost 3 bases, the J end lost 6 bases, and 13 bases lay between the germline ends. DNA of the CDR3: TGTGCCAGTAGTATCATGGATTCTCTGGATACGCAGTATTTT. This encodes CASSIMDSLDTQYF.

The chain joins TRBV11-2 to TRBJ1-1; D is unresolved. Between the trimmed V and J ends, which lost 1 base and 3 bases, there was a span of 3 bases. CDR3 size: 12 residues. Looked up from germline, CDR1 is SGHAT and CDR2 is FQNNGV. For the CDR3, the DNA is TGTGCCAGCAGCTTAGGGGACACTGAAGCTTTCTTT. This codes for CASSLGDTEAFF.

This clone was observed a handful of times. The chain couples TRBV4-2 to TRBJ2-1, with 7 bases matching TRBD2. The CDR3 runs 17 residues. Unmatched junction bases numbered 6, after V lost 1 base and J lost 0 bases. Germline V gene data show CDR1 as LGHNA and CDR2 as YNFKEQ. The CDR3 DNA is TGTGCCAGCAGCCAAGTGGGAGGCGGGAGCTCCTACAATGAGCAGTTCTTC. This encodes CASSQVGGGSSYNEQFF.

This chain connects TRBV2 to TRBJ1-2; D might be TRBD1 (5 bases). With 7 bases removed from V and 0 bases from J, the gap between germline ends came to 15 bases. The CDR3 loop spans 15 amino acids. Germline loops: CDR1 SNHLY, CDR2 FYNNEI. The CDR3 loop reads CASTVQGRANYGYTF. The CDR3 DNA reads TGTGCCAGCACAGTGCAGGGACGAGCTAACTATGGCTACACCTTC.

The V call is TRBV28, the J call TRBJ2-6; D is uncertain. The CDR3 contains 14 residues. Germline values: CDR1 MDHEN, CDR2 SYDVKM. V shed 3 bases and J shed 3 bases, with 6 bases lying between them. The CDR3 spells CASSFEYGANVLTF. In DNA, the CDR3 is TGTGCCAGCAGTTTTGAATATGGGGCCAACGTCCTGACTTTC.

The CDR3 bases are TGTGCCAGCAGTGTACCGGAGGGGACTCAGCCCCAGCATTTT. This gives the protein CASSVPEGTQPQHF. The genes are TRBV2 and TRBJ1-5; D might be TRBD1 (5 bases). Trimming took 4 bases from V and 6 from J, leaving 13 bases between them. The CDR3 totals 14 residues. Germline assignment: CDR1 SNHLY and CDR2 FYNNEI.

The chain couples TRBV7-9 to TRBJ2-5; D is perhaps TRBD1 (6 bases). The ends were cut back, 6 bases at V and 2 bases at J, with 16 bases in the middle. CDR1 SEHNR and CDR2 FQNEAQ come from the germline V gene (reference sequence). This CDR3 comprises 15 residues. The CDR3 loop is CASSSQGTAQETQYF. CDR3 DNA sequence: TGTGCCAGCAGTTCCCAGGGGACGGCTCAAGAGACCCAGTACTTC.

Comments on this clone: Other DNA sequences of this sample code for an identical CDR3. In nucleotides, the CDR3 is TGCGCCAGCAGCTTGATGGGGAACACCGGGGAGCTGTTTTTT. Its protein product is CASSLMGNTGELFF. The chain employs TRBV5-1 and TRBJ2-2; D is unresolved. From germline, CDR1 is SGHRS and CDR2 YFSETQ. The CDR3 runs to 14 residues. Trimming pared 1 base from V and 1 base from J, leaving 5 bases between. Complete variable domain (other parts from reference TRBV5-1 and TRBJ2-2): KAGVTQTPRYLIKTRGQQVTLSCSPISGHRSVSWYQQTPGQGLQFLFEYFSETQRNKGNFPGRFSGRQFSNSRSEMNVSTLELGDSALYLCASSLMGNTGELFFGEGSRLTVL.

This clone was observed a few times. V usage is TRBV7-9 and J usage is TRBJ1-3; tentatively, D is TRBD1 (6 bases). The CDR3 totals 16 residues. CDR1 is SEHNR, CDR2 FQNEAQ, per germline (reference sequence). V was clipped by 6 bases and J by 0 bases, with 15 bases between them. DNA of the CDR3: TGTGCCAGCAGGCTATCATCAGGGGCCTCTGGAAACACCATATATTTT. It encodes CASRLSSGASGNTIYF.

This chain joins TRBV6-5 and TRBJ2-7; 9 nucleotides agree with TRBD1. This CDR3 spans 14 amino acids. CDR1 is MNHEY and CDR2 is SVGAGI in the germline V gene. Trimming cost V 5 bases and J 3 bases; bases outside gene matches: 5. CDR3 nucleotides: TGTGCCAGCAGTGGGGGACAGGGTATCTACGAGCAGTACTTC. It yields the protein CASSGGQGIYEQYF.

This clone came up once. This chain links TRBV10-1 with TRBJ2-7; 9 nucleotides match TRBD2. Germline V gene data show CDR1 as WNHNN and CDR2 as SYGVQD (reference sequence). The junction had 10 bases not matched to a gene; V was cut back by 5 bases and J by 5 bases. The CDR3 has 15 amino acids. The chain's CDR3 is CASSSGVAGEDEQYF. The CDR3 nucleotides are TGCGCCAGCAGTTCGGGGGTAGCGGGAGAGGACGAGCAGTACTTC.

The chain combines TRBV18 with TRBJ2-3; no clear D. This CDR3 is built from 13 residues. V lost 6 bases and J lost 3, with 10 bases in between. Germline-derived CDR1 and CDR2 are KGHSH and LQKENI. The CDR3 DNA follows: TGTGCCAGCTCGGCTAGTTCTACAGATACGCAGTATTTT. Translation gives CASSASSTDTQYF.

The rearrangement links TRBV25-1 to TRBJ2-2; perhaps TRBD1 as D (6 bases). The length of the CDR3 is 16 residues. Germline V gene lookup returns CDR1 MGHDK and CDR2 SYGVNS. V was trimmed by 2 bases and J by 6 bases, leaving 16 bases between them. For the CDR3, the DNA is TGTGCCAGCAGTGAACGGTCAGGGGCCTTCGCCGGGGAGCTGTTTTTT. Protein product: CASSERSGAFAGELFF.

V usage is TRBV5-1 and J usage is TRBJ2-1; TRBD2 aligns across 8 bases. The trim removed 2 bases at V and 7 bases at J, leaving 8 bases unmatched. From germline, CDR1 is SGHRS and CDR2 YFSETQ. The length of the CDR3 is 15 residues. The CDR3 region has the DNA TGCGCCAGCAGCTTCGTACCGGGACTAGAAAATGAGCAGTTCTTC. As protein: CASSFVPGLENEQFF.

CDR3 sequence: CASSLGDRDGEQYF. CDR3 in DNA: TGTGCCAGCAGTTTAGGGGACAGGGACGGCGAGCAGTACTTC. The V call is TRBV28, the J call TRBJ2-7; 9 nucleotides align to TRBD1. Germline assignment: CDR1 MDHEN and CDR2 SYDVKM. The J segment lost 6 bases and the V segment lost 2 bases, leaving 5 bases of the junction unmatched. CDR3 size: 14 residues.

The chain is built from TRBV28 and TRBJ2-7; D possibly corresponds to TRBD1 (8 bases). Looked up from germline, CDR1 is MDHEN and CDR2 is SYDVKM. V was cut by 8 bases and J by 4 bases, with 21 bases left in between. This CDR3 is built from 15 residues. The CDR3 region has the DNA TGTGCCAGCCTCGAGAGCGGGACAGGAGAATACGAGCAGTACTTC. Protein sequence: CASLESGTGEYEQYF.

The V gene is TRBV7-9, the J gene TRBJ2-5; maybe TRBD2 (5 bases). Germline V gives CDR1 SEHNR, CDR2 FQNEAQ (reference sequence). CDR3 length: 14 residues. Trimming cost V 1 base and J 5 bases, with 11 bases left between them. The DNA for the CDR3 is TGTGCCAGCAGCTTAGTGCTAGCTGGGGAGACCCAGTACTTC. This encodes CASSLVLAGETQYF.

The rearrangement joins TRBV10-3 to TRBJ1-4; 10 bases line up with TRBD1. This CDR3 is built from 17 residues. CDR1 ENHRY and CDR2 SYGVKD come from the germline V gene. V lost 7 bases to trimming and J lost 2 bases; unmatched junction nucleotides: 10. The CDR3 region is CAIKKGDRGPTNEKLFF. The CDR3 DNA reads TGTGCCATCAAAAAAGGGGACAGGGGTCCGACTAATGAAAAACTGTTTTTT.